The next 4 T cell receptor beta chains were all read from a single sample in a study of preoperative IRX-2 immunotherapy in early breast cancer. Sequenced by immunoSEQ multiplex PCR; TCRdb stores in-frame clones only, minus some. Seen here are around 60,000 clones, approximately 94% observed once, and the top ten hold roughly 1.7%. As to treatment: preoperative locoregional IRX-2 cytokine immunotherapy. Collection of the sample occurred from a patient treated with IRX-2 immunotherapy. The source is a human donor with breast cancer.

The chain employs TRBV4-3 and TRBJ2-7; a weak D match, TRBD2 (6 bases). From germline, CDR1 is LGHNA and CDR2 YSLEER. The CDR3 length is 16 residues. The V end lost 2 bases, the J end lost 3 bases, and 17 bases lay between the germline ends. This CDR3 reads CASSQFSGEGLYEQYF. The CDR3 coding sequence is TGCGCCAGCAGCCAATTTTCGGGAGAGGGGCTCTACGAGCAGTACTTC.

This rearrangement joins TRBV5-5 to TRBJ1-2; tentative D call: TRBD1 (5 bases). The ends were cut back, 5 bases at V and 4 bases at J, with 12 bases in the middle. Germline V gives CDR1 SGHKS, CDR2 YYEKEE (reference sequence). This CDR3 is built from 13 residues. CDR3 sequence reads: CASSPGITYGYTF. CDR3 DNA: TGTGCCAGCAGTCCAGGGATTACCTATGGCTACACCTTC.

V and J are TRBV14 and TRBJ1-1, with D tentatively TRBD1 (5 bases). V lost 1 base to trimming and J lost 10 bases, with 13 bases between them. In germline, CDR1 is SGHDN, CDR2 FVKESK. This CDR3 has 13 residues. The chain's CDR3 is CASSQVMSGRAFF. The DNA of the CDR3 is TGTGCCAGCAGCCAAGTGATGTCAGGGCGAGCTTTCTTT.

The CDR3 spells CASSPGGGPGSEQYF. Here the CDR3 DNA reads TGTGCCAGCTCACCTGGGGGGGGCCCCGGGTCCGAGCAGTACTTC. The chain couples TRBV18 to TRBJ2-7; D might be TRBD2 (7 bases). This CDR3 is built from 15 residues. V was pared by 3 bases and J by 6 bases, with 18 bases between. Germline lookup yields CDR1 KGHSH and CDR2 LQKENI.